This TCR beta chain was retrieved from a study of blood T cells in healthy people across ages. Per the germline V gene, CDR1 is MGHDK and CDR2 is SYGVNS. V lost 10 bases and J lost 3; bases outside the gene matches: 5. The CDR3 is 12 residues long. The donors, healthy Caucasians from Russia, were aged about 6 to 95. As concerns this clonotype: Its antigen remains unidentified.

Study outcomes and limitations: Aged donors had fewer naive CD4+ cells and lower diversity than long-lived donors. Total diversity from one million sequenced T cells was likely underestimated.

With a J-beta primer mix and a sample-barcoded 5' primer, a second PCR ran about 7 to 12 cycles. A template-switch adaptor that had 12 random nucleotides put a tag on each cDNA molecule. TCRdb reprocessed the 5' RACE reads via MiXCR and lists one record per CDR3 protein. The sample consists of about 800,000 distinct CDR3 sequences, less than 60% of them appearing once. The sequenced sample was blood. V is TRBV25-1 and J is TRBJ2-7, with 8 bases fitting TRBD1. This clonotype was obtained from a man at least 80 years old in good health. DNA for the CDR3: TGTGCCACACGAGACAGGGGCTACGAGCAGTACTTC. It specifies CATRDRGYEQYF.